The rows below give T cell receptor beta chains drawn from one sample of a study of blood T cell repertoires in COVID-19. Using immunoSEQ multiplex PCR, the repertoire was profiled, and TCRdb retains in-frame clones only, with some absent. The repertoire consists of 250,000 to 300,000 clones, with over 75% occurring once and the leading ten covering around 0.78%. The specimen was peripheral blood. The receptors shown here come from a woman aged 25 to 39 with acute or convalescent COVID-19. CDR3s include the opening cysteine and the closing phenylalanine or tryptophan. Each record gives: D gene, clone size, J gene, CDR3 length, V gene, CDR3 DNA, CDR3 protein. The D gene is left open where the match is weak. The listing skips clone size in some rows; elsewhere it reads once, few, many or a size class.

NA	NA	TRBJ2-3	14	TRBV5-1	TGCGCCAGCAGTTACGGGGGAGTAAGGGATACGCAGTATTTT	CASSYGGVRDTQYF
TRBD1	NA	TRBJ2-7	13	TRBV6-5	TGTGCCAGCACGGACAGGGCTTCCTACGAGCAGTACTTC	CASTDRASYEQYF
TRBD1	NA	TRBJ1-2	14	TRBV19	TGTGCCAGTAGTCCCAGACAGGGGAACTATGGCTACACCTTC	CASSPRQGNYGYTF
TRBD1	NA	TRBJ2-5	16	TRBV4-1	TGCGCCAGCAGCCAGCAGTGGGACAGGGGGAGTGAGACCCAGTACTTC	CASSQQWDRGSETQYF
NA	NA	TRBJ2-3	17	TRBV11-2	TGTGCCAGCAGCTTAGGTTTCAGGGGAACTAGCACAGATACGCAGTATTTT	CASSLGFRGTSTDTQYF
NA	NA	TRBJ1-5	16	TRBV27	TGTGCCAGCAGTTACAGATTCAGGGGTAACAATCAGCCCCAGCATTTT	CASSYRFRGNNQPQHF
NA	NA	TRBJ1-1	15	TRBV2	TGTGCCAGCAGTGCAGCAGGGAGAAGGAACACTGAAGCTTTCTTT	CASSAAGRRNTEAFF
NA	NA	TRBJ2-1	17	TRBV7-2	TGTGCCAGCAGCTTAGCGATAACCCGGGGAGACTACAATGAGCAGTTCTTC	CASSLAITRGDYNEQFF
NA	NA	TRBJ1-1	13	TRBV21-1	TGTGCCAGTCGACAGGTTCTGAACACTGAAGCTTTCTTT	CASRQVLNTEAFF
TRBD2	NA	TRBJ2-1	15	TRBV6-2/TRBV6-3	TGTGCCAGCAGTTCCTTAGCGGGAGGCTACAATGAGCAGTTCTTC	CASSSLAGGYNEQFF
NA	NA	TRBJ2-7	14	TRBV4-3	TGCGCCAGCAGCCAAGCTGCAGTCTCCTACGAGCAGTACTTC	CASSQAAVSYEQYF
TRBD2	NA	TRBJ2-5	13	TRBV7-2	TGTGCCAGCAGCACCCTGGGGGGGGAGACCCAGTACTTC	CASSTLGGETQYF
TRBD1	NA	TRBJ2-1	14	TRBV7-9	TGTGCCAGCAGCACCCGACAGGGGGCATATGAGCAGTTCTTC	CASSTRQGAYEQFF
NA	NA	TRBJ1-6	15	TRBV30	TGTGCCTGGAGTGTACTTGGCCGAGCGGATTCACCCCTCCACTTT	CAWSVLGRADSPLHF
TRBD2	NA	TRBJ2-3	12	TRBV6-2/TRBV6-3	TGTGCCAGCAGTAGGACTAGCGGGACGCAGTATTTT	CASSRTSGTQYF
NA	NA	TRBJ2-5	14	TRBV2	TGTGCCAGCTTAGGTAGCGCGAACCAAGAGACCCAGTACTTC	CASLGSANQETQYF
NA	NA	TRBJ2-6	15	TRBV29-1	TGCAGCGTTTACACCCGGGGAGCTGGGGCCAACGTCCTGACTTTC	CSVYTRGAGANVLTF
TRBD1	NA	TRBJ1-2	15	TRBV27	TGTGCCAGCAGCCTAGATCCACAGGGGGCGCGAGGCTACACCTTC	CASSLDPQGARGYTF
TRBD2	NA	TRBJ2-1	15	TRBV28	TGTGCCAGCAGTTGGACTAGCGGGACTTACAATGAGCAGTTCTTC	CASSWTSGTYNEQFF
TRBD1	NA	TRBJ1-2	17	TRBV18	TGTGCCAGCTCACACCGGACCGGGACAGGGCTTGACTATGGCTACACCTTC	CASSHRTGTGLDYGYTF
NA	once	TRBJ1-2	14	TRBV19	TGTGCCAGTAGTGGCCAGACGGGGTGGCGAGGCTACACCTTC	CASSGQTGWRGYTF
NA	NA	TRBJ2-7	12	TRBV2	TGTGCCAGCAGGGAATCTGAGTACGAGCAGTACTTC	CASRESEYEQYF
TRBD1	once	TRBJ1-2	15	TRBV5-1	TGCGCCAGCAGACGGCCGGGACAGGCTATCTATGGCTACACCTTC	CASRRPGQAIYGYTF
NA	NA	TRBJ2-7	11	TRBV30	TGTGCCTGGAGTGGCAGCGTCGAGCAGTACTTC	CAWSGSVEQYF
NA	once	TRBJ2-1	14	TRBV18	TGTGCCAGCTCACCGCGGGACTCGTACAATGAGCAGTTCTTC	CASSPRDSYNEQFF
NA	NA	TRBJ2-5	12	TRBV4-1	TGCGCCAGCAGCCAAGAGATCGGGACCCAGTACTTC	CASSQEIGTQYF
TRBD2	NA	TRBJ2-7	15	TRBV7-6	TGTGCCAGCAGCTGGACTAGCGGGAGGAGGGGCGAGCAGTACTTC	CASSWTSGRRGEQYF
NA	NA	TRBJ1-1	13	TRBV9	TGTGCCAGCAGCATTGGGACAAACACTGAAGCTTTCTTT	CASSIGTNTEAFF
TRBD1	once	TRBJ2-5	15	TRBV5-1	TGCGCCAGCAGCCCGAACGACAGGGTTGTAGAGACCCAGTACTTC	CASSPNDRVVETQYF
NA	NA	TRBJ1-1	16	TRBV10-3	TGTGCCATCAGTGGAATACAGGGATTACAGAACACTGAAGCTTTCTTT	CAISGIQGLQNTEAFF
TRBD1	NA	TRBJ2-7	12	TRBV25-1	TGTGCCAGCGGGGACAGTCCCTACGAGCAGTACTTC	CASGDSPYEQYF
TRBD2	NA	TRBJ2-7	13	TRBV3-1/TRBV3-2	TGTGCCAGCAGCCTGATAGCGGGAAGCGAGCAGTACTTC	CASSLIAGSEQYF
NA	NA	TRBJ2-7	15	TRBV5-4	TGTGCCAGCAGCCCCTATGCCACTAACTCCTACGAGCAGTACTTC	CASSPYATNSYEQYF
TRBD2	NA	TRBJ2-5	16	TRBV9	TGTGCCAGCAGCGTTAGCGGGAGGCGCTTCCAAGAGACCCAGTACTTC	CASSVSGRRFQETQYF
TRBD1	NA	TRBJ2-7	15	TRBV10-3	TGTGCCATCAGGGCCGGGACAGGGCGATCCTACGAGCAGTACTTC	CAIRAGTGRSYEQYF
TRBD1	NA	TRBJ1-4	16	TRBV19	TGTGCCAGTAGTATGAAGGGGGCCTTAACTAATGAAAAACTGTTTTTT	CASSMKGALTNEKLFF
NA	NA	TRBJ2-3	13	TRBV7-2	TGTGCCAGCAGCTTGATCAGCCCGGGTACGCAGTATTTT	CASSLISPGTQYF
NA	once	TRBJ1-3	14	TRBV7-6	TGTGCCAGCAGCACCACAGGGTCAGGAAACACCATATATTTT	CASSTTGSGNTIYF
NA	NA	TRBJ2-3	14	TRBV6-1	TGTGCCAGCAGTGAACCTATCGGCACAGATACGCAGTATTTT	CASSEPIGTDTQYF